This T cell receptor (beta chain) was sequenced for a study of cytomegalovirus exposure and HLA in healthy donors. Points from the study as a whole: The investigators catalogued some 160 TCR beta chains as cytomegalovirus-associated. In vitro assays verified that three CMV-associated chains recognized CMV antigens specifically. The majority of TCR sequences were rare, yet some public TCRs appeared in many donors. Clusters of TCRs from the first cohort tended to co-occur in the roughly 120 validation repertoires (as a later analysis found).

Libraries were prepared by immunoSEQ multiplex PCR; TCRdb keeps only in-frame clonotypes and omits some of them. Of 280,000 or so clones in the sample, 88% are singletons; the top ten hold 0.92%. CDR1 is ENHRY, CDR2 SYGVKD, per germline. V lost 4 bases to trimming and J lost 6 bases; unmatched junction nucleotides: 5. This CDR3 is 14 amino acids long. This clone appeared a few times. The target antigen is unknown. Sample: PBMCs. The receptor was isolated from a woman younger than 30 in good health and CMV-seronegative. V usage is TRBV10-3 and J usage is TRBJ1-2; TRBD1 agrees at 10 bases. The CDR3 loop is CAISAGQGYDGYTF. In DNA, the CDR3 is TGTGCCATCAGTGCGGGACAGGGGTACGATGGCTACACCTTC.